The next 18 T cell receptor beta chains were all read from a single sample in a study of cytomegalovirus exposure and HLA in healthy donors. A multiplex PCR was run with 60 Vbeta primers and 13 Jbeta primers. Assay: immunoSEQ multiplex PCR; the TCRdb copy retains only in-frame clones and omits some. The data contain approximately 150,000 clones, more than 70% of them seen just once; the ten biggest clones take up 0.75% to 0.95%. The specimen was PBMCs. Receptors were obtained from a woman between 55 and 75 years old in good health and CMV-seronegative.

The chain links TRBV11-3 to TRBJ2-1; possibly TRBD1 for D (5 bases). V was clipped by 1 base and J by 2 bases, with 12 bases between them. Germline values: CDR1 SGHNT, CDR2 YENEEA. The CDR3 loop spans 16 amino acids. Written as DNA, the CDR3 is TGTGCCAGCAGCTTAGGGGCTTGGGGCACCTACAATGAGCAGTTCTTC. This encodes CASSLGAWGTYNEQFF.

As regards this clone: The same CDR3 also results from other DNA sequences found in this sample. The gene calls are TRBV28 and TRBJ1-4; TRBD1 is a possible D gene (6 bases). Looked up from germline, CDR1 is MDHEN and CDR2 is SYDVKM. This CDR3 region has 13 residues. Trimming removed 6 bases at V and 6 bases at J, with 11 bases between. The CDR3 here is CASSLRQDEKLFF. For the CDR3, the DNA is TGTGCCAGCAGCCTCCGACAGGATGAAAAACTGTTTTTT.

The chain links TRBV4-1 to TRBJ1-1; D is unresolved. The CDR3 is 16 residues long. CDR1 and CDR2 (germline): MGHRA, YSYEKL. V gave up 0 bases and J gave up 0 bases, with 11 bases separating them. The CDR3 bases are TGCGCCAGCAGCCAAGATTTCGGCAGGTTGAACACTGAAGCTTTCTTT. Its translation is CASSQDFGRLNTEAFF.

This clone was seen a handful of times. V is TRBV6-5 and J is TRBJ1-1; no definite D call. Germline V lookup: CDR1 MNHEY, CDR2 SVGAGI. V lost 4 bases and J 1 base, leaving 13 bases between the germline ends. This CDR3 comprises 15 residues. The CDR3 region is CASSFFARRNTEAFF. CDR3 coding DNA: TGTGCCAGCAGTTTCTTCGCTAGGAGGAACACTGAAGCTTTCTTT.

This clone occurred once. The chain is built from TRBV11-2 and TRBJ2-2, with TRBD2 matching over 15 bases. The CDR3 length is 16 residues. The germline CDR1 and CDR2 sequences are SGHAT and FQNNGV. V dropped 2 bases and J dropped 13; count of bases not matched to a gene: 8. For the CDR3, the DNA is TGTGCCAGCAGCTTACACCGGACTAGCGGGGGGGCAGGGCTGTTTTTT. Its translation is CASSLHRTSGGAGLFF.

The chain joins TRBV2 to TRBJ2-5; 8 bases match TRBD2. V dropped 7 bases and J dropped 4; count of bases not matched to a gene: 5. In germline, CDR1 is SNHLY, CDR2 FYNNEI. The CDR3 contains 13 residues. The CDR3 loop is CASKAGERETQYF. For the CDR3, the DNA is TGTGCCAGCAAAGCGGGGGAGAGAGAGACCCAGTACTTC.

This clone was seen a few times. The chain carries TRBV4-1 and TRBJ2-3; D possibly corresponds to TRBD2 (6 bases). V lost 3 bases to trimming and J lost 5 bases, with 24 bases between them. Germline V lookup: CDR1 MGHRA, CDR2 YSYEKL. This CDR3 is 18 amino acids long. The CDR3 DNA reads TGCGCCAGCAGCCACCCAGTGCGGGGCCAAAAGGTGGGAGATACGCAGTATTTT. It yields the protein CASSHPVRGQKVGDTQYF.

The rearrangement links TRBV18 to TRBJ2-7, with D maybe TRBD1 (6 bases). The CDR3 runs to 14 residues. Between the trimmed V and J ends, which lost 3 bases and 2 bases, there was a span of 11 bases. CDR1 is KGHSH, CDR2 LQKENI, per germline. CDR3: CASSPTTGTYEQYF. Here the CDR3 DNA reads TGTGCCAGCTCACCTACGACAGGTACCTACGAGCAGTACTTC.

The V and J genes are TRBV7-3 and TRBJ2-3, with TRBD2 matching 10 bases. Germline V CDR1 and CDR2: SGHTA, FQGTGA. The CDR3 has 19 residues. V was clipped by 2 bases and J by 5 bases; unmatched bases: 16. DNA of the CDR3: TGTGCCAGCAGCTTATCCGTGGCTGGGAGCGGGAGGGTGGGAGATACGCAGTATTTT. Translated: CASSLSVAGSGRVGDTQYF. Full variable domain (rest looked up from reference TRBV7-3 and TRBJ2-3): GAGVSQTPSNKVTEKGKYVELRCDPISGHTALYWYRQSLGQGPEFLIYFQGTGAADDSGLPNDRFFAVRPEGSVSTLKIQRTERGDSAVYLCASSLSVAGSGRVGDTQYFGPGTRLTVL.

This clone came up a few times. The chain has TRBV7-9 and TRBJ2-5, with 13 nucleotides matching TRBD2. CDR1 SEHNR and CDR2 FQNEAQ come from the germline V gene (reference sequence). This CDR3 comprises 17 residues. V trimming: 3 bases; J trimming: 4 bases; junction bases outside the gene matches: 8. The CDR3 sequence: CASSLGLAGRGGETQYF. The CDR3 DNA follows: TGTGCCAGCAGCTTGGGACTAGCGGGAAGGGGGGGAGAGACCCAGTACTTC.

The sample holds one count of this clone. The chain employs TRBV2 and TRBJ2-5, with 7 bases matching TRBD2. Unmatched junction bases numbered 4, after V lost 3 bases and J lost 9 bases. The germline gives CDR1 SNHLY, CDR2 FYNNEI. This CDR3 has 12 residues. The CDR3 reads CASSDSRGAQYF. In nucleotides, the CDR3 is TGTGCCAGCAGTGACAGTCGGGGGGCCCAGTACTTC.

This chain joins TRBV10-2 and TRBJ2-5; TRBD2 matches at 9 bases. Germline lookup yields CDR1 WSHSY and CDR2 SAAADI. The CDR3 consists of 16 residues. The junction had 6 bases not matched to a gene; V was cut back by 0 bases and J by 4 bases. CDR3 DNA sequence: TGCGCCAGCAGTGAGTCGGGGGGCGGGAGGGGAGAGACCCAGTACTTC. It codes for CASSESGGGRGETQYF.

This clone was recorded only once. The rearrangement links TRBV4-1 to TRBJ2-7; maybe TRBD1 (6 bases). The V end was cut by 3 bases, the J end by 5 bases, with 11 bases between. Looked up from germline, CDR1 is MGHRA and CDR2 is YSYEKL. This CDR3 has 13 residues. The CDR3: CASSHLTGNEQYF. The CDR3 DNA reads as TGCGCCAGCAGCCACCTAACAGGGAACGAGCAGTACTTC.

The CDR3 region has the DNA TGTGCCAGCAGAAGACTTTCCTACGAGCAGTACTTC. Protein product: CASRRLSYEQYF. The chain recombines TRBV28 with TRBJ2-7, with D uncertain. Trimming removed 6 bases at V and 1 base at J, with 7 bases between. The V gene's germline CDR1 is MDHEN and CDR2 SYDVKM. This CDR3 region has 12 residues. The full variable domain, in which reference TRBV28 and TRBJ2-7 provide the parts outside the CDR3, is DVKVTQSSRYLVKRTGEKVFLECVQDMDHENMFWYRQDPGLGLRLIYFSYDVKMKEKGDIPEGYSVSREKKERFSLILESASTNQTSMYLCASRRLSYEQYFGPGTRLTVT.

The J gene is TRBJ1-5, the V gene TRBV19; D not resolved. Trimming stripped 3 bases from V and 1 base from J, with 7 bases between. Germline V gene lookup returns CDR1 LNHDA and CDR2 SQIVND (reference sequence). The CDR3 consists of 14 residues. The CDR3 DNA follows: TGTGCCAGTAGTATCCTCGCGAGCAATCAGCCCCAGCATTTT. Its translation is CASSILASNQPQHF. Drawing the rest from reference TRBV19 and TRBJ1-5, the complete variable domain is DGGITQSPKYLFRKEGQNVTLSCEQNLNHDAMYWYRQDPGQGLRLIYYSQIVNDFQKGDIAEGYSVSREKKESFPLTVTSAQKNPTAFYLCASSILASNQPQHFGDGTRLSIL.

V usage is TRBV5-1 and J usage is TRBJ2-7; 11 bases align to TRBD1. Germline V lookup: CDR1 SGHRS, CDR2 YFSETQ. J was trimmed by 3 bases and V by 4 bases; bases with no gene match: 9. This CDR3 has 16 amino acids. Here the CDR3 reads CASSPSGTGGDYEQYF. CDR3 coding DNA: TGCGCCAGCAGCCCCTCCGGGACAGGGGGTGACTACGAGCAGTACTTC. The whole variable domain, filled in from reference TRBV5-1 and TRBJ2-7, reads KAGVTQTPRYLIKTRGQQVTLSCSPISGHRSVSWYQQTPGQGLQFLFEYFSETQRNKGNFPGRFSGRQFSNSRSEMNVSTLELGDSALYLCASSPSGTGGDYEQYFGPGTRLTVT.

The chain couples TRBV28 to TRBJ2-1; TRBD2 might be the D (7 bases). The ends were cut back, 8 bases at V and 1 base at J, with 18 bases in the middle. The CDR3 consists of 16 residues. CDR1 is MDHEN, CDR2 SYDVKM, per germline. In DNA, the CDR3 is TGTGCCAGCTACTACCGGGGGGCGCGGTCCTACAATGAGCAGTTCTTC. Its protein is CASYYRGARSYNEQFF. The entire variable domain, with the rest obtained from reference TRBV28 and TRBJ2-1, is as follows: DVKVTQSSRYLVKRTGEKVFLECVQDMDHENMFWYRQDPGLGLRLIYFSYDVKMKEKGDIPEGYSVSREKKERFSLILESASTNQTSMYLCASYYRGARSYNEQFFGPGTRLTVL.

DNA for the CDR3: TGTGCCAGCAGTTCGCAGGGTCTCAATCAGCCCCAGCATTTT. Translation: CASSSQGLNQPQHF. The chain is built from TRBV28 and TRBJ1-5; maybe TRBD1 (5 bases). From germline, CDR1 is MDHEN and CDR2 SYDVKM. Trimming took 4 bases from V and 3 from J, leaving 10 bases between them. This CDR3 contains 14 residues. The entire variable domain, with the rest obtained from reference TRBV28 and TRBJ1-5, is as follows: DVKVTQSSRYLVKRTGEKVFLECVQDMDHENMFWYRQDPGLGLRLIYFSYDVKMKEKGDIPEGYSVSREKKERFSLILESASTNQTSMYLCASSSQGLNQPQHFGDGTRLSIL.